This TCR beta chain originates from a study of early T cells in non-severe SARS-CoV-2 infection. Whole-study context: Chains were not paired, and sequencing was done on bulk RNA from unsorted whole blood. Findings and caveats of the study: Anti-spike CD8 responses were favored by VDJdb matching, which missed private and CD4 specificities.

TCRdb ran MiXCR on the 5' RACE reads and lists one entry per CDR3 protein. The data show some 48,000 distinct CDR3 sequences, 13% seen once. This clonotype was found a few times. The antigen remains unidentified. Sequenced input: whole blood. This clonotype was sampled from an adult who was a healthcare worker with PCR-confirmed SARS-CoV-2 infection or an uninfected control (not recorded which).

CDR3 loop: CASSLGTDRSNYGYTF. CDR3 bases: TGTGCCAGCAGCTTAGGCACCGACAGGAGTAACTATGGCTACACCTTC. The J gene is TRBJ1-2, the V gene TRBV13; D is possibly TRBD1 (6 bases). The V and J ends lost 0 bases and 1 base respectively, with 12 bases between them. Germline CDR1 reads PRHDT; CDR2 reads FYEKMQ (reference sequence). The CDR3 has 16 residues.